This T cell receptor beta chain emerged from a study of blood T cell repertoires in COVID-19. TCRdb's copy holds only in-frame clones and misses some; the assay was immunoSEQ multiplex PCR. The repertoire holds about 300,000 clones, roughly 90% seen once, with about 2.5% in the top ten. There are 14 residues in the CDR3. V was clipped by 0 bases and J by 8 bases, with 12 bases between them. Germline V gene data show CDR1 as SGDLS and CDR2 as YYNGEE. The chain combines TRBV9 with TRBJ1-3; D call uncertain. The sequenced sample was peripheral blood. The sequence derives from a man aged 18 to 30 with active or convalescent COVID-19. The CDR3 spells CASSVDTVTDTIYF. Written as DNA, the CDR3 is TGTGCCAGCAGCGTAGATACGGTCACCGACACCATATATTTT.